The 22 T cell receptor beta chains in this list originate from one sample, sequenced in a study of T cell responses to AZD1222 COVID-19 vaccine. The table came from immunoSEQ multiplex PCR; TCRdb's copy has only in-frame clones and leaves some out. The sample carries around 180,000 clones, 90% recorded once. The source was peripheral blood, collected on day 0 of AZD1222 vaccination. Receptor source: an adult in good health.

With respect to this clone: A read error is likely, as this CDR3 ends without the conserved phenylalanine or tryptophan. The DNA is left out, because the CDR3 cannot be placed on it with certainty; the CDR3 is given as TCRdb lists it. This chain uses TRBV20-1 with TRBJ1-2; the table's D call, TRBD1, has no DNA check behind it. Per the germline V gene, CDR1 is DFQATT and CDR2 is SNEGSKA (reference sequence). From its first to its last residue, the CDR3 has 11 amino acids. CDR3 loop: CSAASGTRYIS.

This rearrangement joins TRBV18 to TRBJ1-2; D possibly corresponds to TRBD1 (5 bases). In germline, CDR1 is KGHSH, CDR2 LQKENI. The CDR3 consists of 16 residues. The V and J ends lost 2 bases and 2 bases respectively, with 15 bases between them. In nucleotides, the CDR3 is TGTGCCAGCTCACCAATAACGGCCTCAGGGAACTATGGCTACACCTTC. This translates into CASSPITASGNYGYTF.

The chain employs TRBV5-8 and TRBJ1-2; D gene unclear. CDR1 is SGHTS, CDR2 YDEGEE, per germline. The CDR3 totals 13 residues. The CDR3 sequence: CGSQGRVLYGYTF. CDR3 coding DNA: TGTGGGAGTCAAGGCCGGGTACTCTATGGCTACACCTTC.

This rearrangement joins TRBV5-1 to TRBJ2-3; TRBD1 is a possible D gene (6 bases). Trimming took off 5 bases at V and 6 bases at J, with 16 bases between the two ends. This CDR3 comprises 14 residues. In germline, CDR1 is SGHRS, CDR2 YFSETQ. The CDR3 spells CASSSPGQGDTQYF. The CDR3 DNA reads TGCGCCAGCAGTTCACCAGGCCAGGGGGATACGCAGTATTTT.

The chain joins TRBV6-5 to TRBJ1-4; D is possibly TRBD1 (5 bases). Trimming left V 6 bases short and J 7 bases short, with 9 bases between. The CDR3 covers 12 residues. Germline V gene lookup returns CDR1 MNHEY and CDR2 SVGAGI. The CDR3 region is CASRGTAEKLFF. CDR3 in DNA: TGTGCCAGCAGGGGGACCGCTGAAAAACTGTTTTTT.

The chain combines TRBV28 with TRBJ1-2; D unresolved. Per the germline V gene, CDR1 is MDHEN and CDR2 is SYDVKM. This CDR3 is 11 amino acids long. The V end lost 4 bases, the J end lost 3 bases, and 3 bases lay between the germline ends. This CDR3 is CASSWYYGYTF. CDR3 coding DNA: TGTGCCAGCAGTTGGTACTATGGCTACACCTTC.

CDR3 residues: CAINPGQGRYEQYF. CDR3 DNA sequence: TGTGCCATAAACCCGGGACAGGGGCGCTACGAGCAGTACTTC. This chain joins TRBV10-3 and TRBJ2-7; 10 nucleotides align to TRBD1. The V gene's germline CDR1 is ENHRY and CDR2 SYGVKD. CDR3 size: 14 residues. Trimming removed 9 bases from V and 3 bases from J; junction bases left unmatched: 8.

This clone was recorded once. The rearrangement joins TRBV29-1 to TRBJ1-5; a possible D gene is TRBD1 (6 bases). The V end lost 4 bases, the J end lost 3 bases, and 10 bases lay between the germline ends. Germline V lookup: CDR1 SQVTM, CDR2 ANQGSEA. This CDR3 has 13 residues. The CDR3, as DNA: TGCAGCGTTGCCGTGGGGGCCAATCAGCCCCAGCATTTT. This encodes CSVAVGANQPQHF.

J is TRBJ2-7 and V is TRBV10-1; a weak D match, TRBD1 (6 bases). This CDR3 region has 13 residues. The V end was cut by 8 bases, the J end by 5 bases, with 16 bases between. From germline, CDR1 is WNHNN and CDR2 SYGVQD (reference sequence). The CDR3 nucleotides read TGCGCCAGCTCTATCCAGGGGACCGACGAGCAGTACTTC. Protein product: CASSIQGTDEQYF.

The chain recombines TRBV4-2 with TRBJ2-7; 8 positions agree with TRBD1. This CDR3 spans 16 amino acids. Trimming removed 0 bases from V and 2 bases from J; junction bases left unmatched: 6. The V gene's germline CDR1 is LGHNA and CDR2 YNFKEQ. Here the CDR3 reads CASSQEERQGTYEQYF. CDR3 DNA sequence: TGTGCCAGCAGCCAAGAAGAGCGACAGGGGACCTACGAGCAGTACTTC.

This chain connects TRBV13 to TRBJ2-3; tentative D call: TRBD2 (5 bases). Germline CDR1 is PRHDT and CDR2 is FYEKMQ (reference sequence). Trimming removed 5 bases at V and 14 bases at J, with 23 bases between. The CDR3 length is 14 residues. The CDR3 nucleotides read TGTGCCAGCAGCCCCAGTGGGGAGCTAGTCCGACCGTATTTT. It translates to CASSPSGELVRPYF.

CDR3 DNA sequence: TGTGCCAGCAGCCCGGGGGGGCACACGGGAGATACGCAGTATTTT. Its translation is CASSPGGHTGDTQYF. This chain links TRBV7-7 with TRBJ2-3, with 8 bases that match TRBD2. Germline values: CDR1 SSHAT, CDR2 FNYEAQ (reference sequence). This CDR3 spans 15 amino acids. V trimming: 5 bases; J trimming: 5 bases; junction bases outside the gene matches: 9.

The chain has TRBV28 and TRBJ2-1; 7 bases agree with TRBD2. V shed 7 bases and J 1 base; nucleotides not matched to a gene: 10. The CDR3 contains 16 residues. Germline V gene data show CDR1 as MDHEN and CDR2 as SYDVKM. For the CDR3, the DNA is TGTGCCAGCAAGCGACGGAGCGGGACTTCCTACAATGAGCAGTTCTTC. Translating gives CASKRRSGTSYNEQFF.

This chain links TRBV7-3 with TRBJ2-5; D ambiguous. Germline assignment: CDR1 SGHTA and CDR2 FQGTGA. V shed 5 bases and J shed 1 base, with 8 bases lying between them. The CDR3 loop spans 13 amino acids. This CDR3 is CASSLTLQETQYF. The CDR3 bases are TGTGCCAGCAGCCTGACTCTCCAAGAGACCCAGTACTTC.

The chain carries TRBV12-3 or TRBV12-4 and TRBJ1-5, with D possibly matching TRBD1 (5 bases). This CDR3 is built from 13 residues. V gave up 5 bases and J gave up 1 base, with 6 bases separating them. The CDR3 coding sequence is TGTGCCAGCAGTGCAGGGAGCAATCAGCCCCAGCATTTT. Protein sequence: CASSAGSNQPQHF.

The rearrangement uses TRBV10-1 and TRBJ2-2; 7 bases line up with TRBD1. V was clipped by 10 bases and J by 0 bases; unmatched bases: 8. Germline CDR1 and CDR2: WNHNN and SYGVQD (reference sequence). The CDR3 length is 15 residues. The CDR3 DNA is TGCGCCACCGGAGCCGGGACAGCGAACACCGGGGAGCTGTTTTTT. Protein sequence: CATGAGTANTGELFF.

The V gene is TRBV28, the J gene TRBJ1-1, with 9 bases identical to TRBD1. The CDR3 extends over 18 amino acids. Unmatched junction bases numbered 14, after V lost 5 bases and J lost 1 base. The germline V gene has CDR1 MDHEN and CDR2 SYDVKM. The CDR3 DNA reads TGTGCCAGCAGTAGCCCGGGGACAGGGAGTGGGAGGAACACTGAAGCTTTCTTT. As protein: CASSSPGTGSGRNTEAFF.

The chain uses TRBV30 and TRBJ1-1; D unclear. The ends were cut back, 0 bases at V and 0 bases at J, with 11 bases in the middle. Germline V gene lookup returns CDR1 GTSNPN and CDR2 SVGIG (reference sequence). CDR3 length: 15 residues. DNA of the CDR3: TGTGCCTGGAGTGTAGCGGGAACAGTGAACACTGAAGCTTTCTTT. As protein: CAWSVAGTVNTEAFF.

The chain uses TRBV5-1 and TRBJ1-4; the D is unclear. The CDR3 is 17 residues long. Germline-derived CDR1 and CDR2 are SGHRS and YFSETQ. Trimming took 0 bases from V and 0 from J, leaving 12 bases between them. The CDR3 DNA reads as TGCGCCAGCAGCTTGGCCCGGAGGGATACAACTAATGAAAAACTGTTTTTT. Amino acids: CASSLARRDTTNEKLFF.

This chain uses TRBV7-2 with TRBJ2-7; a possible D gene is TRBD1 (7 bases). Germline values: CDR1 SGHTA, CDR2 FQGNSA. The V and J ends lost 1 base and 4 bases respectively, with 11 bases between them. CDR3 length equals 14 residues. The CDR3: CASSLGRGRYEQYF. As DNA, the CDR3 is TGTGCCAGCAGCTTAGGGAGGGGGCGATACGAGCAGTACTTC.

As regards this clone: This sample also contains other DNA sequences that code for the same CDR3. The chain uses TRBV3-1 (or the pseudogene TRBV3-2) and TRBJ1-6; unclear D gene. Trimming pared 1 base from V and 6 bases from J, leaving 4 bases between. Per the germline V gene, CDR1 is LGHDT and CDR2 is YNNKEL (reference sequence). There are 13 residues in the CDR3. CDR3 nucleotide sequence: TGTGCCAGCAGCCAAGGCGGTAATTCACCCCTCCACTTT. It yields the protein CASSQGGNSPLHF.

The chain uses TRBV2 and TRBJ2-2; a weak D match, TRBD1 (6 bases). V was trimmed by 1 base and J by 0 bases, leaving 6 bases between them. The length of the CDR3 is 15 residues. Germline loops: CDR1 SNHLY, CDR2 FYNNEI. The chain's CDR3 is CASSEGTANTGELFF. CDR3 coding DNA: TGTGCCAGCAGTGAAGGGACAGCGAACACCGGGGAGCTGTTTTTT.